The source of this T cell receptor (beta chain) is a study of blood T cell repertoires in COVID-19. Study-level information: The United States, Italy and Spain were the sources of the acute and convalescent COVID-19 samples.

Trimming cost V 5 bases and J 2 bases, with 13 bases left between them. CDR3 length: 16 amino acids. CDR1 and CDR2 (germline): SGHTA, FQGNSA. Some clones are missing from TCRdb's copy, which holds only in-frame ones; the method was immunoSEQ multiplex PCR. Among 25,000 to 40,000 clones listed, less than 95% were seen once. Sample: peripheral blood. The origin of this receptor is a man in his 70s with active or convalescent COVID-19. The chain has TRBV7-2 and TRBJ2-6; D unclear. The CDR3, as DNA: TGTGCCAGCAGCCCCCCCGAGAGCCCTGGGGCCAACGTCCTGACTTTC. This translates into CASSPPESPGANVLTF.